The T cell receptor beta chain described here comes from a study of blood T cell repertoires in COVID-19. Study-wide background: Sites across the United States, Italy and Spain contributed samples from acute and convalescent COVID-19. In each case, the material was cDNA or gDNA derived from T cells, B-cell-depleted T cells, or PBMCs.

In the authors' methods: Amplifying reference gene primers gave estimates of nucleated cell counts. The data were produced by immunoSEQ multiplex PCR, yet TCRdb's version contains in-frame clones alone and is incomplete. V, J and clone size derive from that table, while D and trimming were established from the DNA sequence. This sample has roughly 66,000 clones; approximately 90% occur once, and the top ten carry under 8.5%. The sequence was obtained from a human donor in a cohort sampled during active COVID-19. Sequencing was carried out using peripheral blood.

CDR3 coding DNA: TGTGCCAGCAGTGACTCCCCCGTACTAGCGGGAGGTGGTGATACGCAGTATTTT. It is translated as CASSDSPVLAGGGDTQYF. The V call is TRBV6-4, the J call TRBJ2-3, with 12 bases aligning to TRBD2. With 0 bases clipped from V and 6 bases from J, the junction kept 10 bases outside the gene matches. Germline V CDR1 and CDR2: MRHNA, SNTAGT. The CDR3 has 18 amino acids.